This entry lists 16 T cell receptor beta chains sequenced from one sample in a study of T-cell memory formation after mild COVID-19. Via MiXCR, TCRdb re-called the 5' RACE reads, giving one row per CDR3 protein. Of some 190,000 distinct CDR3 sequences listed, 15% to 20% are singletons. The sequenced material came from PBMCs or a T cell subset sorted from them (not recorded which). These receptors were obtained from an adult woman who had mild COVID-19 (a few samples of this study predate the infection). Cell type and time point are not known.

In nucleotides, the CDR3 is TGTGCCAGCAGTTACAGGGGTTATTACAATGAGCAGTTCTTC. This encodes CASSYRGYYNEQFF. The chain employs TRBV6-2 or TRBV6-3 and TRBJ2-1; perhaps TRBD1 as D (5 bases). Deletions cut 2 bases from V and 4 bases from J, with 9 bases between. This CDR3 comprises 14 residues. Germline assignment: CDR1 MNHEY and CDR2 SVGEGT.

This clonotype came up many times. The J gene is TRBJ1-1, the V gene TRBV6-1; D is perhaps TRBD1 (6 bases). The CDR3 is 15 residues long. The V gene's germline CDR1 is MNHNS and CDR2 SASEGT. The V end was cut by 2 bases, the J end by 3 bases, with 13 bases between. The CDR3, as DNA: TGTGCCAGCAGTGAAACAGGGTTTGGGGACACTGAAGCTTTCTTT. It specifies CASSETGFGDTEAFF.

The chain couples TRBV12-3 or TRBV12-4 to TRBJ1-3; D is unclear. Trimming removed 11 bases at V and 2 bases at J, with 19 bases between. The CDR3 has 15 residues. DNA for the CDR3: TGTGCCCGCACCCCATCGGGGTCAGCTGGAAACACCATATATTTT. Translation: CARTPSGSAGNTIYF.

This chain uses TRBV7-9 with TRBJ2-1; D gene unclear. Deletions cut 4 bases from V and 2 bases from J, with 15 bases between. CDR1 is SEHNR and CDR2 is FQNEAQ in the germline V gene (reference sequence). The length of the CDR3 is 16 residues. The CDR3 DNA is TGTGCCAGCAGCTCCGCGCATCGAAACCCCTACAATGAGCAGTTCTTC. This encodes CASSSAHRNPYNEQFF.

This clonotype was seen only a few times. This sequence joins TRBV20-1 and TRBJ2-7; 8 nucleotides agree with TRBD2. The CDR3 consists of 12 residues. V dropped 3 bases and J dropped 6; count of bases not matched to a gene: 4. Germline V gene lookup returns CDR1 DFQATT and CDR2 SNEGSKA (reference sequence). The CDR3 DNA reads TGCAGTGCTAGCGGGAGGGCGGGCGAGCAGTACTTC. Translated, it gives CSASGRAGEQYF.

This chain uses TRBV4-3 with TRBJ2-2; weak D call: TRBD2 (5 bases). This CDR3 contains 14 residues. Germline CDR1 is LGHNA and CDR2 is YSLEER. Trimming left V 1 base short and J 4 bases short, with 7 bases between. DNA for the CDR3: TGCGCCAGCAGCCAAGTGAGGGTCACCGGGGAGCTGTTTTTT. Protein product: CASSQVRVTGELFF.

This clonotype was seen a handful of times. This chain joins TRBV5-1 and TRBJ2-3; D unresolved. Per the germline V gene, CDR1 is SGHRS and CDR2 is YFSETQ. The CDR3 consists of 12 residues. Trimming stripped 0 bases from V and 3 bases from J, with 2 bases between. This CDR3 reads CASSLETDTQYF. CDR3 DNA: TGCGCCAGCAGCTTGGAGACAGATACGCAGTATTTT.

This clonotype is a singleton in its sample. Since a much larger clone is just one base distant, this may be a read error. The CDR3 region is CASRSVTGSETQYF. The CDR3 DNA reads TGCGCCAGCAGATCCGTGACAGGGTCCGAGACCCAGTACTTC. The chain recombines TRBV5-1 with TRBJ2-5, with 7 bases lining up with TRBD1. J gave up 5 bases and V 5 bases, and 9 bases lay outside the gene matches. Germline CDR1 is SGHRS and CDR2 is YFSETQ. The CDR3 loop spans 14 amino acids. Full variable domain (rest looked up from reference TRBV5-1 and TRBJ2-5): KAGVTQTPRYLIKTRGQQVTLSCSPISGHRSVSWYQQTPGQGLQFLFEYFSETQRNKGNFPGRFSGRQFSNSRSEMNVSTLELGDSALYLCASRSVTGSETQYFGPGTRLLVL.

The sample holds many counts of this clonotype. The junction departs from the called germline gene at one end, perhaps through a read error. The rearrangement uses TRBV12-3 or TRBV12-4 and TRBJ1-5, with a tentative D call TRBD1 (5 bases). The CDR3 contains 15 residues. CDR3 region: CASSLAPLGHQPQHF. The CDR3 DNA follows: TGTGCCAGCAGCTTAGCCCCATTGGGACATCAGCCCCAGCATTTT.

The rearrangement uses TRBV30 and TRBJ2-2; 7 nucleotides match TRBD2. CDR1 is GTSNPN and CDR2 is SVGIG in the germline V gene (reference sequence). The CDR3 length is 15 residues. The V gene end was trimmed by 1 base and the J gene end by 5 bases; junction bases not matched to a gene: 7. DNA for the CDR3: TGTGCCTGGAGTGGGGCTAGCGGCTTTACCGGGGAGCTGTTTTTT. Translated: CAWSGASGFTGELFF.

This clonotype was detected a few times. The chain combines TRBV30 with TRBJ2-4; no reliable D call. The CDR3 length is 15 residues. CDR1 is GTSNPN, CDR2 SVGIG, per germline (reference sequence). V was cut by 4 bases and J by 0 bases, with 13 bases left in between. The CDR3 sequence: CAWTGRRVAKNIQYF. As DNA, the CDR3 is TGTGCCTGGACCGGGCGCCGGGTAGCCAAAAACATTCAGTACTTC.

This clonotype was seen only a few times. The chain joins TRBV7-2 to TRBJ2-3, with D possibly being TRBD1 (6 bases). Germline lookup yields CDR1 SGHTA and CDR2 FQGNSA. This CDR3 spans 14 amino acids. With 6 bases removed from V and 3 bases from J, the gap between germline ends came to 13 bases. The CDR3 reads CASRTGHGTDTQYF. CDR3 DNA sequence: TGTGCCAGCAGAACGGGACATGGAACAGATACGCAGTATTTT.

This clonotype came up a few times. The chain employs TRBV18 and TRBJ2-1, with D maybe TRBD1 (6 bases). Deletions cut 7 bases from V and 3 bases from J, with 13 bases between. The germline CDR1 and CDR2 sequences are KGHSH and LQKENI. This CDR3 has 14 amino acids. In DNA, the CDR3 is TGTGCCAGCTTCGCCACAGGGTACTACAATGAGCAGTTCTTC. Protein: CASFATGYYNEQFF.

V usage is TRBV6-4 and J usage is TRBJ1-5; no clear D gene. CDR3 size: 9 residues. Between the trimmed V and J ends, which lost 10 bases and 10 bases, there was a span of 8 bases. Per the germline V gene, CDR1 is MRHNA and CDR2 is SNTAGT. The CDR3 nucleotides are TGTGCCACCCCGCGACCCCAGCATTTT. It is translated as CATPRPQHF.

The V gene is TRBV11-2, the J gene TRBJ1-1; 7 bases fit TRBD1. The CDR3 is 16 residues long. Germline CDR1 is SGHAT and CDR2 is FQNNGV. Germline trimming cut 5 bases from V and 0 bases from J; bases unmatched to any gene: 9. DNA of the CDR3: TGTGCCAGCAGCCCTCAACAGGGGATCATGAACACTGAAGCTTTCTTT. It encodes CASSPQQGIMNTEAFF.

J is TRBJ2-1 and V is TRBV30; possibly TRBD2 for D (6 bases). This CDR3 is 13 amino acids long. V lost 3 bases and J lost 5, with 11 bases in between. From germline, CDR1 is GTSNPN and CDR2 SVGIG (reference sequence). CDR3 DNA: TGTGCCTGGAGAAGACTAGGGGACAATGAGCAGTTCTTC. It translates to CAWRRLGDNEQFF.